These 24 T cell receptor beta chains share one sample of origin, sequenced in a study of CXCR3-negative and CXCR3-positive naive CD8 T cells. 5' RACE with UMI labels generated the TRB cDNA libraries. TCRdb reprocessed the 5' RACE reads, keeping one entry per CDR3 protein, no DNA. The repertoire table contains about 40,000 distinct CDR3 sequences. The source material was memory CD8+ T cells from blood. These receptors were collected from a human donor in good health. Some clones in this sample may be carry-over from other donors' samples.

The chain is built from TRBV29-1 and TRBJ2-7; there is no DNA to check the TCRdb D call of TRBD1. The CDR3 sequence is 14 residues long. Germline V gene lookup returns CDR1 SQVTM and CDR2 ANQGSEA. The CDR3 sequence: CSVLGQGESYEQYF.

V gene TRBV29-1 combines with J gene TRBJ2-1. Germline V lookup: CDR1 SQVTM, CDR2 ANQGSEA. There are 12 residues in the CDR3. The CDR3 sequence: CSVEATYNEQFF.

CDR3 residues: CSVLPPWNEQFF. The chain couples TRBV29-1 to TRBJ2-1; TCRdb's D gene call, TRBD1, goes unchecked for lack of DNA. Germline V gene sequence: CDR1 SQVTM, CDR2 ANQGSEA. The CDR3 runs 12 residues.

This clonotype counts as medium-sized by frequency. This chain links TRBV9 with TRBJ2-3; TCRdb calls TRBD1, which cannot be checked without DNA. The length of the CDR3 is 18 residues. Germline V gene sequence: CDR1 SGDLS, CDR2 YYNGEE. This CDR3 is CASSGGPNSYVGPITQYF.

The V call is TRBV6-2 or TRBV6-3, the J call TRBJ2-1; TCRdb outputs TRBD2, but without DNA this stays unchecked. CDR1 is MNHEY and CDR2 is SVGEGT in the germline V gene. The length of the CDR3 is 15 residues. The CDR3 loop reads CASSLLGGAYNEQFF.

This chain uses TRBV27 with TRBJ2-7. The length of the CDR3 is 14 residues. Germline V gene data show CDR1 as MNHEY and CDR2 as SMNVEV (reference sequence). The CDR3 is CASSLGGIPYEQYF.

The chain joins TRBV29-1 to TRBJ1-1. In germline, CDR1 is SQVTM, CDR2 ANQGSEA. The CDR3 has 12 residues. The CDR3: CSVGGVNTEAFF.

The V and J genes are TRBV20-1 and TRBJ2-5; TCRdb's D call of TRBD1 is untestable without DNA. This CDR3 spans 14 amino acids. Germline assignment: CDR1 DFQATT and CDR2 SNEGSKA (reference sequence). This CDR3 is CSARDGGPQETQYF.

The chain employs TRBV25-1 and TRBJ2-1; without DNA, the TCRdb call of TRBD1 cannot be checked. The CDR3 is 11 residues long. CDR1 MGHDK and CDR2 SYGVNS come from the germline V gene. This CDR3 is CASKGGGEQFF. The full variable domain, its missing parts supplied by reference TRBV25-1 and TRBJ2-1, is EADIYQTPRYLVIGTGKKITLECSQTMGHDKMYWYQQDPGMELHLIHYSYGVNSTEKGDLSSESTVSRIRTEHFPLTLESARPSHTSQYLCASKGGGEQFFGPGTRLTVL.

This rearrangement joins TRBV28 to TRBJ1-1; checking the TCRdb D call of TRBD1 is not possible without DNA. There are 14 residues in the CDR3. The germline V gene encodes CDR1 MDHEN and CDR2 SYDVKM. CDR3 sequence reads: CASSPLRGNTEAFF.

The V gene is TRBV7-9, the J gene TRBJ1-5. Germline V lookup: CDR1 SEHNR, CDR2 FQNEAQ (reference sequence). This CDR3 contains 12 residues. The CDR3 reads CASSSGDQPQHF.

This chain links TRBV12-3 or TRBV12-4 with TRBJ2-3. The CDR3 covers 11 residues. The CDR3 here is CASSSADTQYF.

The V gene is TRBV5-4, the J gene TRBJ2-7. From germline, CDR1 is SGHNT and CDR2 YYREEE (reference sequence). The CDR3 consists of 13 residues. The chain's CDR3 is CASSLGQFTEQYF.

This clonotype ranks as medium-sized in terms of frequency. The chain joins TRBV6-2 or TRBV6-3 to TRBJ2-1; TCRdb outputs TRBD2, but without DNA this stays unchecked. Germline V CDR1 and CDR2: MNHEY, SVGEGT. The CDR3 length is 17 residues. The CDR3 is CASSYPLEGGWMDEQFF.

The rearrangement links TRBV4-2 to TRBJ2-1; TCRdb names TRBD2, which stays unverified in the absence of DNA. The V gene's germline CDR1 is LGHNA and CDR2 YNFKEQ. This CDR3 has 16 residues. CDR3 residues: CASSQDHELGGNEQFF.

The rearrangement joins TRBV12-3 or TRBV12-4 to TRBJ2-7; no DNA is available, so the TRBD2 call from TCRdb remains unchecked. The CDR3 spans 17 residues. The CDR3 protein is CASSAETGTSGAYEQYF.

The chain carries TRBV28 and TRBJ2-7; TCRdb designates TRBD1, a call that cannot be tested without DNA. CDR1 is MDHEN, CDR2 SYDVKM, per germline. The CDR3 has 14 amino acids. The CDR3 sequence: CASSQGSPPLEQYF.

The CDR3 spells CASSLGHQPQHF. The chain is built from TRBV6-2 or TRBV6-3 and TRBJ1-5. Germline V gene sequence: CDR1 MNHEY, CDR2 SVGEGT. The CDR3 contains 12 residues.

This rearrangement joins TRBV29-1 to TRBJ2-1. The CDR3 contains 14 residues. The germline V gene encodes CDR1 SQVTM and CDR2 ANQGSEA. This chain's CDR3 is CSVESQGPYNEQFF.

V gene TRBV7-6 combines with J gene TRBJ2-2; TCRdb picks TRBD1, but there is no DNA to check that call. This CDR3 has 16 amino acids. CDR1 and CDR2 (germline): SGHVS, FNYEAQ. CDR3 sequence: CASSSLGTGGPGELFF.

The chain has TRBV20-1 and TRBJ1-1; without DNA, the TCRdb call of TRBD1 cannot be checked. The CDR3 loop spans 15 amino acids. Germline V gene sequence: CDR1 DFQATT, CDR2 SNEGSKA (reference sequence). The CDR3 is CSARPGTGGNTEAFF.

The rearrangement uses TRBV29-1 and TRBJ1-6; the D gene TCRdb calls, TRBD1, cannot be checked with no DNA. Germline loops: CDR1 SQVTM, CDR2 ANQGSEA. CDR3 length equals 14 residues. This CDR3 reads CSADRDSYNSPLHF.

The CDR3: CASSYRVSNTGELFF. This chain uses TRBV6-5 with TRBJ2-2. CDR1 and CDR2 (germline): MNHEY, SVGAGI. CDR3 length: 15 residues.

This chain connects TRBV5-1 to TRBJ2-1; TCRdb's D gene call, TRBD2, goes unchecked for lack of DNA. This CDR3 is built from 18 residues. Looked up from germline, CDR1 is SGHRS and CDR2 is YFSETQ. The CDR3 loop is CASSPPATVAGGDNEQFF.